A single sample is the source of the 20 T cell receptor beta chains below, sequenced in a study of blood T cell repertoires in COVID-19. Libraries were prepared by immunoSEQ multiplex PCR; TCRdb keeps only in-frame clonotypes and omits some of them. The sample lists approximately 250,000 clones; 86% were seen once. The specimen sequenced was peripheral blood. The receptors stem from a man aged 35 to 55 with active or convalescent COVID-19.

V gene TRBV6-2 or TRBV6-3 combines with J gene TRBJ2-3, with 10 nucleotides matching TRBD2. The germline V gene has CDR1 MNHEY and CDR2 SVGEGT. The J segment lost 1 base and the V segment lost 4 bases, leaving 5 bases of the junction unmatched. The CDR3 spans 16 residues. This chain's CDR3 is CASSWAGTSGTDTQYF. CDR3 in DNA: TGTGCCAGCAGTTGGGCCGGGACTAGCGGCACAGATACGCAGTATTTT.

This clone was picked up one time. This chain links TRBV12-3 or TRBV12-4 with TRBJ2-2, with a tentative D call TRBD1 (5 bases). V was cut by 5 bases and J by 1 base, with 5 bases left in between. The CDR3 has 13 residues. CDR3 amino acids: CASSRGNTGELFF. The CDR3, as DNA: TGTGCCAGCAGTAGGGGGAACACCGGGGAGCTGTTTTTT.

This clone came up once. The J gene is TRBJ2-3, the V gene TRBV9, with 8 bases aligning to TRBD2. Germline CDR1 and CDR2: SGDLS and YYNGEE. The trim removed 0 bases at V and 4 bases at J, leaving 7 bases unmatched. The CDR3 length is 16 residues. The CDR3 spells CASSVGGGGSPDTQYF. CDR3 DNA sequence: TGTGCCAGCAGCGTAGGGGGCGGGGGGTCCCCAGATACGCAGTATTTT.

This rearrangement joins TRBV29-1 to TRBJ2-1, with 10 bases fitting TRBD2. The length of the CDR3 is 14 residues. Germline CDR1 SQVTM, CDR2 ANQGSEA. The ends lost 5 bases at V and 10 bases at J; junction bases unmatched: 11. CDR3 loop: CSVRNSGRAIEQFF. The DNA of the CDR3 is TGCAGCGTTCGCAACAGCGGGAGGGCGATAGAGCAGTTCTTC.

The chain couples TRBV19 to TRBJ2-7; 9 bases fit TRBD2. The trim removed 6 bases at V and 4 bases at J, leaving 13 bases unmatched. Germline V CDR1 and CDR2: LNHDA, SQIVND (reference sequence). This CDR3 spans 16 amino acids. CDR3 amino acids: CASSEKGGGRAYEQYF. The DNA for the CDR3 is TGTGCCAGTAGCGAGAAGGGGGGCGGGAGGGCTTACGAGCAGTACTTC. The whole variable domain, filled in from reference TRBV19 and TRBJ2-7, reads DGGITQSPKYLFRKEGQNVTLSCEQNLNHDAMYWYRQDPGQGLRLIYYSQIVNDFQKGDIAEGYSVSREKKESFPLTVTSAQKNPTAFYLCASSEKGGGRAYEQYFGPGTRLTVT.

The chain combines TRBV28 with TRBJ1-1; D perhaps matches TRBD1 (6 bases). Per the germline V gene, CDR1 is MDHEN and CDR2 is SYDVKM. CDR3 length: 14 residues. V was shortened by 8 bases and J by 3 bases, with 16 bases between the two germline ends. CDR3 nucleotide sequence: TGTGCCAGCCTCGGGGCTACAGGGTACACTGAAGCTTTCTTT. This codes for CASLGATGYTEAFF.

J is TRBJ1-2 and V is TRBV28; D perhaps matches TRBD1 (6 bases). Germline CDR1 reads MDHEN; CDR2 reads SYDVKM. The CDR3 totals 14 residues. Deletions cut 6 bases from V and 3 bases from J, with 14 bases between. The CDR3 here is CASREQGAYYGYTF. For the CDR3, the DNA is TGTGCCAGCAGGGAACAGGGAGCGTACTATGGCTACACCTTC.

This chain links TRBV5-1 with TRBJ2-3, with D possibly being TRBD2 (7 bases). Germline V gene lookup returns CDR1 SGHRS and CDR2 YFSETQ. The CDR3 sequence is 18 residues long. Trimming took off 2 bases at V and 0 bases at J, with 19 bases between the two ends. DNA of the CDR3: TGCGCCAGCAGCTTTCGCCGAAGCGGCGGGGGCAGCACAGATACGCAGTATTTT. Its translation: CASSFRRSGGGSTDTQYF. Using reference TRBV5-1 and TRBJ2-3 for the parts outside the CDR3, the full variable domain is KAGVTQTPRYLIKTRGQQVTLSCSPISGHRSVSWYQQTPGQGLQFLFEYFSETQRNKGNFPGRFSGRQFSNSRSEMNVSTLELGDSALYLCASSFRRSGGGSTDTQYFGPGTRLTVL.

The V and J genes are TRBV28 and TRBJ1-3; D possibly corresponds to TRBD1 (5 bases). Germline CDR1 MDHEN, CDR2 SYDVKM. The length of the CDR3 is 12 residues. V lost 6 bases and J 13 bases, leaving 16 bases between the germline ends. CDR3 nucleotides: TGTGCCAGCAGGAAAATCGCAAAGGGGATATATTTT. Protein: CASRKIAKGIYF.

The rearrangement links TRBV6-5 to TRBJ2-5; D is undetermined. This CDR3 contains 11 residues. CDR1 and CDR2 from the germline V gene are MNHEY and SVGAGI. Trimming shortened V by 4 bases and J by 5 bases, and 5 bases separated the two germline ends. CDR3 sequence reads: CASSFGETQYF. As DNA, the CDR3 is TGTGCCAGCAGTTTCGGGGAGACCCAGTACTTC.

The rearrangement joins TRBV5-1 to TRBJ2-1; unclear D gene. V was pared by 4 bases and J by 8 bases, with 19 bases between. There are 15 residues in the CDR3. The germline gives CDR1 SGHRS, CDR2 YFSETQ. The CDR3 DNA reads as TGCGCCAGCAGCCCATTAGAGGAAGGTACCTATGAGCAGTTCTTC. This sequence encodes CASSPLEEGTYEQFF.

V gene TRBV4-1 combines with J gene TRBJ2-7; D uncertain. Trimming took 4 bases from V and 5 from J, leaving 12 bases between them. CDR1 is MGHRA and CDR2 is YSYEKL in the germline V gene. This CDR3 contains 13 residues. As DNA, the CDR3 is TGCGCCAGCAGCCCCAGGTCATGGGACGAGCAGTACTTC. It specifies CASSPRSWDEQYF.

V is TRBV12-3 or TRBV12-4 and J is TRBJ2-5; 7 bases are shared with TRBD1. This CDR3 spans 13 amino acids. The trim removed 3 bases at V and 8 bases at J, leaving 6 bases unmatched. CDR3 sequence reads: CASSLETGITQYF. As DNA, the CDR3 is TGTGCCAGCAGTTTGGAGACAGGGATAACCCAGTACTTC.

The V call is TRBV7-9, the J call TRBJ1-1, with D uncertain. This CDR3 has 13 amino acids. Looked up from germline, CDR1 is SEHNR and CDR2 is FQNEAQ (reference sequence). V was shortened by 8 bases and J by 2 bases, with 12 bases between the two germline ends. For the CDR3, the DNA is TGTGCCAGCCTCGAGGTCGGTAACACTGAAGCTTTCTTT. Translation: CASLEVGNTEAFF.

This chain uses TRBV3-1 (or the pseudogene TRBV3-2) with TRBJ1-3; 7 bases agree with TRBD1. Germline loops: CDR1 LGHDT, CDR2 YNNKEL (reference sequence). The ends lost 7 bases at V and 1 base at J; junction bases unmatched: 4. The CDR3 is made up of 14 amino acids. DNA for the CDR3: TGTGCCAGCACTCAGGGGGGATCTGGAAACACCATATATTTT. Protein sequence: CASTQGGSGNTIYF.

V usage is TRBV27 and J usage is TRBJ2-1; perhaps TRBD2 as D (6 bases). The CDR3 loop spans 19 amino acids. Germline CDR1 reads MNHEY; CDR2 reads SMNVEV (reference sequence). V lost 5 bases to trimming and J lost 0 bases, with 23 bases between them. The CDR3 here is CASSPTRPSDYSSYNEQFF. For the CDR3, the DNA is TGTGCCAGCAGTCCCACTCGGCCTAGCGATTACTCCTCCTACAATGAGCAGTTCTTC.

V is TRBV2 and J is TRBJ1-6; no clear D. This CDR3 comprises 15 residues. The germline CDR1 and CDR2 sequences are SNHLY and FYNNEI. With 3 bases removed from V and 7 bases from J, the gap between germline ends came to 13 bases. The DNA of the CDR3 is TGTGCCAGCAGTGATCGGAGGGAATACAATTCACCCCTCCACTTT. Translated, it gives CASSDRREYNSPLHF.

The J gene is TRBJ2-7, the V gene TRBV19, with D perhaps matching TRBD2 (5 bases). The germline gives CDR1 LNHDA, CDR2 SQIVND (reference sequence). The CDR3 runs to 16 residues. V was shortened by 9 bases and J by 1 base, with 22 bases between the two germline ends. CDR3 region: CASRRGRAEGSYEQYF. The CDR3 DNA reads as TGTGCCAGCCGGAGAGGCCGGGCAGAGGGTTCCTACGAGCAGTACTTC.

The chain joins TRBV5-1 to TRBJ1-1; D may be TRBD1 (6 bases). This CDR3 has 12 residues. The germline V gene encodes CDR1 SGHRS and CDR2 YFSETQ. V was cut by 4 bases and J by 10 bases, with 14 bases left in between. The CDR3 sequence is CASSGNREGAFF. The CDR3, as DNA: TGCGCCAGCAGCGGAAACAGGGAAGGAGCTTTCTTT.

CDR3 nucleotides: TGTGCCAGCAGCTACGGGGATGGTCCCTACGAGCAGTACTTC. This codes for CASSYGDGPYEQYF. The chain combines TRBV3-1 (or the pseudogene TRBV3-2) with TRBJ2-7; TRBD2 might be the D (5 bases). CDR3 length: 14 amino acids. Trimming pared 5 bases from V and 2 bases from J, leaving 13 bases between. Looked up from germline, CDR1 is LGHDT and CDR2 is YNNKEL (reference sequence).